The text below deals with one TCR beta chain. Its antigen is not known. The sample has other DNA sequences that encode this CDR3 too. Time point here: neoterminal ileum biopsy at postoperative endoscopy, about 6 months after surgery. Germline lookup yields CDR1 MNHEY and CDR2 SVGAGI. The CDR3 contains 12 residues. The V segment lost 7 bases and the J segment 7 bases; nucleotides outside the gene matches: 7. This specimen comes from a study of T cell repertoires in ileal Crohn's disease. Study-level background: About half of patients got postoperative therapy: ten or so thiopurines, fewer than 20 anti-TNF. General study results and limits: High-frequency clones were more common in sorted CD8 than CD4 cells. Endoscopy was done a median approximately 7.4 months after surgery.

The method was immunoSEQ multiplex PCR; TCRdb's version includes in-frame clones alone and lacks a portion of them. The sample lists some 4,700 clones, roughly 80% occurring once. The TCR comes from an adult with Crohn's disease. The chain uses TRBV6-5 and TRBJ2-7; TRBD2 matches at 7 bases. Sequencing was performed on ileal tissue. The CDR3 is CASIGGSYEQYF. CDR3 DNA sequence: TGTGCCAGCATTGGCGGGAGTTATGAGCAGTACTTC.